The present T cell receptor (beta chain) was sequenced within a study of CD8 T cells in ankylosing spondylitis. Study-level results: About eight highly homologous variants made up a TCR beta motif that seemed to typify ankylosing spondylitis blood. Disease-linked clones proved CD8+ and comparatively uncommon in peripheral blood.

Molecular-barcoded quantitative 5'-RACE produced these TCR beta libraries. From the 5' RACE reads, TCRdb called clonotypes with MiXCR, one entry per CDR3 protein. The profile shows hundreds of thousands of distinct CDR3 sequences, about 11% of them singletons. This CDR3 contains 14 residues. The germline CDR1 and CDR2 sequences are SGHAT and FQNNGV. V lost 4 bases, J lost 5 bases, and 14 bases lay in between. To note about this clonotype: The antigen is unknown.

Specimen: blood, either unsorted or a sorted T cell fraction (not recorded which). The sequence came from a male donor with ankylosing spondylitis. This chain uses TRBV11-2 with TRBJ2-5; D is uncertain. Here the CDR3 reads CASSSSSVGETQYF. In DNA, the CDR3 is TGTGCCAGCAGCTCCAGCTCAGTGGGGGAGACCCAGTACTTC.